The 14 T cell receptor beta chains listed next were all sequenced from one sample in a study of Graves' ophthalmopathy and Graves' hyperthyroidism. The study amplified TCR beta CDR3 regions using RNA transcripts. Amplification began with first-round RT-PCR using HTBI primers, then second-round multiplex PCR was performed. TCRdb reanalysed the multiplex PCR reads using MiXCR and keeps one entry per CDR3 protein. This sample has tens of thousands of distinct CDR3 sequences, with 50% found just once. Sequenced: peripheral blood. The receptors here all came from an adult man with Graves' ophthalmopathy.

This clonotype is classed as medium-sized. CDR3 bases: TGCAGCGCTAGGGGCACGGACGGACCCTCTGGGGCCAACGTCCTGACTTTC. As protein: CSARGTDGPSGANVLTF. The V call is TRBV29-1, the J call TRBJ2-6; D is perhaps TRBD1 (5 bases). Germline V gene lookup returns CDR1 SQVTM and CDR2 ANQGSEA. V lost 7 bases, J lost 0 bases, and 19 bases lay in between. The CDR3 runs 17 residues.

This clonotype was recorded at least ten times. The chain combines TRBV7-8 with TRBJ2-1, with 8 bases fitting TRBD2. The germline V gene has CDR1 SGHVS and CDR2 FQNEAQ. J was trimmed by 8 bases and V by 5 bases; bases with no gene match: 11. This CDR3 has 15 amino acids. Written as DNA, the CDR3 is TGTGCCAGCAGCATGCGAGACCACGGGGGGGATGAGCAGTTCTTC. The encoded protein is CASSMRDHGGDEQFF.

CDR3 DNA sequence: TGCAGTGCTAGAGACCGGGAGTGGGGCGAGCAGTACTTC. Its protein product is CSARDREWGEQYF. The chain uses TRBV20-1 and TRBJ2-7, with D maybe TRBD2 (6 bases). The CDR3 extends over 13 amino acids. Trimming pared 0 bases from V and 6 bases from J, leaving 12 bases between. Germline V gives CDR1 DFQATT, CDR2 SNEGSKA (reference sequence).

This clonotype showed up just a few times. A junction boundary mismatches the germline segment, possibly from a read error. The chain recombines TRBV5-4 with TRBJ2-2; D remains ambiguous. This CDR3 has 8 residues. The V gene's germline CDR1 is SGHNT and CDR2 YYREEE (reference sequence). The CDR3 nucleotides read TGTGCCAGCAGCTCCTCCCATTTT. Translating gives CASSSSHF. The entire variable domain, with the rest obtained from reference TRBV5-4 and TRBJ2-2, is as follows: ETGVTQSPTHLIKTRGQQVTLRCSSQSGHNTVSWYQQALGQGPQFIFQYYREEENGRGNFPPRFSGLQFPNYSSELNVNALELDDSALYLCASSSSHFGEGSRLTVL.

This clonotype turned up a few times. V and J are TRBV4-2 and TRBJ1-1, with a tentative D call TRBD1 (5 bases). The germline V gene has CDR1 LGHNA and CDR2 YNFKEQ. V was clipped by 0 bases and J by 3 bases, with 11 bases between them. The length of the CDR3 is 15 residues. The CDR3 nucleotides are TGTGCCAGCAGCCAAGACGAGGGGTCACACACTGAAGCTTTCTTT. It yields the protein CASSQDEGSHTEAFF.

This clonotype has only a few counts. The chain has TRBV24-1 and TRBJ1-4; D uncertain. Between the trimmed V and J ends, which lost 3 bases and 8 bases, there was a span of 9 bases. Germline CDR1 and CDR2: KGHDR and SFDVKD. The CDR3 spans 13 residues. The CDR3, as DNA: TGTGCCACCAGTGATCCTCACCACGAAAAACTGTTTTTT. It is translated as CATSDPHHEKLFF.

The chain is built from TRBV9 and TRBJ1-1; D remains ambiguous. The CDR3 runs 13 residues. Germline V gene lookup returns CDR1 SGDLS and CDR2 YYNGEE. V lost 0 bases and J lost 5, with 8 bases in between. The CDR3 region is CASSVALGTEAFF. The CDR3 coding sequence is TGTGCCAGCAGCGTAGCCCTTGGTACTGAAGCTTTCTTT.

This clonotype has more than one count but fewer than ten. The V gene is TRBV19, the J gene TRBJ2-2; TRBD2 agrees at 9 bases. The CDR3 is 18 residues long. CDR1 is LNHDA and CDR2 is SQIVND in the germline V gene (reference sequence). Losses at the gene ends were 7 bases for V and 0 bases for J; bases not matched to a gene: 12. The CDR3 here is CASISRWTSAPNTGELFF. The CDR3 DNA reads TGTGCCAGTATCAGCAGGTGGACTAGCGCGCCGAACACCGGGGAGCTGTTTTTT.

This clonotype was counted many times. This rearrangement joins TRBV27 to TRBJ2-1; D gene uncertain. V was pared by 2 bases and J by 11 bases, with 13 bases between. CDR1 is MNHEY and CDR2 is SMNVEV in the germline V gene (reference sequence). The CDR3 loop spans 13 amino acids. The CDR3 sequence: CASSLQLHPKQFF. CDR3 DNA: TGTGCCAGCAGTTTACAGCTCCACCCTAAGCAGTTCTTC.

The sample holds many counts of this clonotype. V usage is TRBV24-1 and J usage is TRBJ2-2; a weak D match, TRBD2 (6 bases). The V gene's germline CDR1 is KGHDR and CDR2 SFDVKD. Trimming shortened V by 6 bases and J by 3 bases, and 13 bases separated the two germline ends. The CDR3 contains 15 residues. Written as DNA, the CDR3 is TGTGCCACCAGTAATCGGGAGCCTCACACCGGGGAGCTGTTTTTT. Amino acids: CATSNREPHTGELFF.

About this clonotype itself: The CDR3 carries no conserved terminal phenylalanine or tryptophan, so it likely arises from a read error. This chain uses TRBV5-6 with TRBJ2-5; the match to TRBD2 covers 8 bases. The CDR3 runs to 16 residues. The V segment lost 10 bases and the J segment 5 bases; nucleotides outside the gene matches: 19. The V gene's germline CDR1 is SGHDT and CDR2 YYEEEE. CDR3 bases: TGTGCCGGCACCCCTGACCCGGGGGGGCCCCCGGAGACCCAGTACCTC. Protein product: CAGTPDPGGPPETQYL.

A few counts support this clonotype. DNA for the CDR3: TGTGCCACCAGTCCGGACTTAAGGGAGACCCAGTACTTC. Protein: CATSPDLRETQYF. The rearrangement links TRBV15 to TRBJ2-5; D may be TRBD2 (5 bases). With 6 bases removed from V and 5 bases from J, the gap between germline ends came to 13 bases. Germline CDR1 LNHNV, CDR2 YYDKDF (reference sequence). The CDR3 runs to 13 residues.

This chain links TRBV7-8 with TRBJ2-3; TRBD2 might be the D (6 bases). From germline, CDR1 is SGHVS and CDR2 FQNEAQ. CDR3 size: 17 residues. V was cut by 5 bases and J by 0 bases, with 18 bases left in between. The chain's CDR3 is CASSRRLASSSTDTQYF. CDR3 coding DNA: TGTGCCAGCAGCCGACGCCTAGCGAGCTCTAGCACAGATACGCAGTATTTT.

This chain links TRBV5-1 with TRBJ2-1, with D hard to call. Germline V CDR1 and CDR2: SGHRS, YFSETQ. CDR3 length equals 12 residues. With 4 bases removed from V and 13 bases from J, the gap between germline ends came to 15 bases. The CDR3 bases are TGCGCCAGCAGCCAGGCGTACGGTGATCAGTTCTTC. Translation: CASSQAYGDQFF.